The 23 T cell receptor beta chains in this list originate from one sample, sequenced in a study of blood T cell repertoires in COVID-19 (TCRdb year 2020). Libraries were made using the immunoSEQ multiplex PCR assay. Drawn from immuneACCESS, this table holds only the in-frame rearrangements with V and J called that TCRdb kept. Clones are partly lost; checked studies trace under half to an unresolved V gene and leave the rest unexplained. Counted in this sample were 130,000 to 150,000 clones; roughly 88% of them appeared once. Roughly 10% of the sample comes from the top ten. The sample was peripheral blood. These receptors came from a man in his 60s with active or convalescent COVID-19.

The J gene is TRBJ2-5, the V gene TRBV6-1; 8 nucleotides line up with TRBD1. Germline loops: CDR1 MNHNS, CDR2 SASEGT. The CDR3 consists of 15 residues. V lost 7 bases to trimming and J lost 1 base; unmatched junction nucleotides: 8. CDR3 region: CASNQGALGQETQYF. The CDR3, as DNA: TGTGCCAGCAATCAGGGGGCACTTGGCCAAGAGACCCAGTACTTC.

The V call is TRBV19, the J call TRBJ1-6; 10 bases agree with TRBD1. The CDR3 runs to 18 residues. The trim removed 4 bases at V and 5 bases at J, leaving 11 bases unmatched. Per the germline V gene, CDR1 is LNHDA and CDR2 is SQIVND (reference sequence). CDR3 DNA sequence: TGTGCCAGTAGTAACGCGGGGAGGACAGGGGGGGATAATTCACCCCTCCACTTT. It codes for CASSNAGRTGGDNSPLHF.

This clone was picked up a small number of times. V usage is TRBV18 and J usage is TRBJ2-2, with 10 bases lining up with TRBD2. With 4 bases clipped from V and 0 bases from J, the junction kept 2 bases outside the gene matches. Germline V gene data show CDR1 as KGHSH and CDR2 as LQKENI. The CDR3 covers 16 residues. In DNA, the CDR3 is TGTGCCAGCTCACTGGGACTAGCGTCGAACACCGGGGAGCTGTTTTTT. Translation: CASSLGLASNTGELFF.

The chain recombines TRBV29-1 with TRBJ2-5, with 7 bases aligning to TRBD2. CDR1 is SQVTM and CDR2 is ANQGSEA in the germline V gene. Trimming cost V 4 bases and J 5 bases; bases outside gene matches: 10. CDR3 length: 14 amino acids. The CDR3 DNA sequence: TGCAGCGTTGCGGGAGCTGCCGGGGGGGAGACCCAGTACTTC. This encodes CSVAGAAGGETQYF.

The chain employs TRBV20-1 and TRBJ1-2, with D unclear. The V gene's germline CDR1 is DFQATT and CDR2 SNEGSKA (reference sequence). The CDR3 sequence is 12 residues long. V was shortened by 3 bases and J by 4 bases, with 9 bases between the two germline ends. In nucleotides, the CDR3 is TGCAGTGCTAGTCGGCAGCGCTATGGCTACACCTTC. Translating gives CSASRQRYGYTF.

The rearrangement uses TRBV19 and TRBJ2-1; D might be TRBD2 (6 bases). The CDR3 consists of 16 residues. The germline V gene encodes CDR1 LNHDA and CDR2 SQIVND (reference sequence). With 7 bases removed from V and 8 bases from J, the gap between germline ends came to 24 bases. In DNA, the CDR3 is TGTGCCAGTACCCCCCGCGGGGCACTAGGCGGGGATGAGCAGTTCTTC. This sequence encodes CASTPRGALGGDEQFF.

This clone was counted between two and nine times. The chain couples TRBV4-3 to TRBJ2-1; tentatively, D is TRBD2 (5 bases). Trimming took off 0 bases at V and 5 bases at J, with 14 bases between the two ends. This CDR3 has 16 residues. Germline V CDR1 and CDR2: LGHNA, YSLEER. The CDR3 DNA follows: TGCGCCAGCAGCCAAGATGGTTCTAGCAGAGACAATGAGCAGTTCTTC. It translates to CASSQDGSSRDNEQFF.

This clone has only one observation. The V gene is TRBV19, the J gene TRBJ1-1; the D gene is possibly TRBD1 (5 bases). Trimming removed 4 bases at V and 1 base at J, with 22 bases between. Germline V gives CDR1 LNHDA, CDR2 SQIVND (reference sequence). This CDR3 contains 18 residues. DNA for the CDR3: TGTGCCAGTAGTACAAAGCCGGCCATCTTCGGGGGGAACACTGAAGCTTTCTTT. It specifies CASSTKPAIFGGNTEAFF.

The chain uses TRBV7-6 and TRBJ2-7, with 10 bases aligning to TRBD2. V dropped 2 bases and J dropped 3; count of bases not matched to a gene: 4. The germline V gene encodes CDR1 SGHVS and CDR2 FNYEAQ. The CDR3 consists of 15 residues. The CDR3 reads CASSLNSGGFYEQYF. DNA for the CDR3: TGTGCCAGCAGCTTAAATAGCGGGGGGTTCTACGAGCAGTACTTC.

The V call is TRBV7-8, the J call TRBJ1-2, with TRBD1 matching 7 bases. Per the germline V gene, CDR1 is SGHVS and CDR2 is FQNEAQ. This CDR3 is 15 amino acids long. Losses at the gene ends were 4 bases for V and 8 bases for J; bases not matched to a gene: 13. The CDR3 nucleotides read TGTGCCAGCAGCTCAGGGACAGAATCCGTCTCGGGCTACACCTTC. Residues: CASSSGTESVSGYTF.

This clone was found once. The CDR3 bases are TGCGCCAGCAGCCAAGGTCCCGCCGGACAGGGGCTTATCCGGGCTTTCTTT. Its translation: CASSQGPAGQGLIRAFF. The rearrangement links TRBV4-3 to TRBJ1-1, with 9 bases identical to TRBD1. This CDR3 spans 17 amino acids. With V trimmed by 1 base and J by 11 bases, 17 bases remained unmatched. Per germline, CDR1 LGHNA and CDR2 YSLEER.

The chain employs TRBV2 and TRBJ2-2; 7 bases are a match to TRBD1. The CDR3 loop spans 15 amino acids. With 4 bases clipped from V and 4 bases from J, the junction kept 6 bases outside the gene matches. CDR1 and CDR2 (germline): SNHLY, FYNNEI. This chain's CDR3 is CASSGQGMGTGELFF. The CDR3 nucleotides are TGTGCCAGCAGTGGACAGGGAATGGGCACCGGGGAGCTGTTTTTT.

This clone was detected a few times. The CDR3, as DNA: TGTGCCAGCACCGACCAAGAGACCCAGTACTTC. Its translation: CASTDQETQYF. The chain has TRBV2 and TRBJ2-5; D is uncertain. Between the trimmed V and J ends, which lost 7 bases and 0 bases, there was a span of 3 bases. The CDR3 contains 11 residues. The V gene's germline CDR1 is SNHLY and CDR2 FYNNEI.

The chain carries TRBV30 and TRBJ2-6; D may be TRBD2 (5 bases). The germline CDR1 and CDR2 sequences are GTSNPN and SVGIG (reference sequence). The V and J ends lost 5 bases and 0 bases respectively, with 11 bases between them. The CDR3 is made up of 15 amino acids. The CDR3 DNA is TGTGCCTGGGCCATGGCGGGCTCTGGGGCCAACGTCCTGACTTTC. It is translated as CAWAMAGSGANVLTF.

With regard to this clone: Relative to the germline gene, one junction end is altered; a read error may explain this. The V and J genes are TRBV7-9 and TRBJ1-2; 12 nucleotides match TRBD1. The germline gives CDR1 SEHNR, CDR2 FQNEAQ (reference sequence). This CDR3 contains 16 residues. CDR3 region: CASTLLRDRGLWGYTF. As DNA, the CDR3 is TGTGCCAGCACCTTACTCCGGGACAGGGGGCTCTGGGGCTACACCTTC.

The V gene is TRBV7-8, the J gene TRBJ2-1; 14 bases match TRBD2. Trimming at V came to 5 bases and at J to 6 bases, leaving 6 bases not matched to a gene. Germline-derived CDR1 and CDR2 are SGHVS and FQNEAQ. The CDR3 length is 16 residues. CDR3 coding DNA: TGTGCCAGCAGCGGAATGGGACTAGCGGGAGCCAATGAGCAGTTCTTC. Encoded protein: CASSGMGLAGANEQFF.

This chain links TRBV7-2 with TRBJ2-1; weak D call: TRBD2 (5 bases). With 5 bases removed from V and 6 bases from J, the gap between germline ends came to 23 bases. This CDR3 contains 17 residues. Germline loops: CDR1 SGHTA, CDR2 FQGNSA. The CDR3 nucleotides read TGTGCCAGCAGCAAACGCCGACTGCTCACCCGGGGCAATGAGCAGTTCTTC. Translation: CASSKRRLLTRGNEQFF.

The V call is TRBV11-2, the J call TRBJ2-7; D ambiguous. This CDR3 spans 14 amino acids. The germline gives CDR1 SGHAT, CDR2 FQNNGV. V shed 1 base and J shed 5 bases, with 12 bases lying between them. The CDR3 sequence is CASSLAPTRDEQYF. CDR3 nucleotide sequence: TGTGCCAGCAGCTTAGCTCCTACCCGAGACGAGCAGTACTTC.

The chain is built from TRBV4-3 and TRBJ1-3; the D is unclear. The CDR3 length is 17 residues. V shed 0 bases and J shed 0 bases, with 12 bases lying between them. In germline, CDR1 is LGHNA, CDR2 YSLEER. In DNA, the CDR3 is TGCGCCAGCAGCCAAGAACTGGTATCCTCCTCTGGAAACACCATATATTTT. Translation gives CASSQELVSSSGNTIYF.

V is TRBV15 and J is TRBJ1-2; D is unclear. The CDR3 loop spans 15 amino acids. The germline V gene has CDR1 LNHNV and CDR2 YYDKDF (reference sequence). Trimming removed 1 base from V and 0 bases from J, with 9 bases in between. CDR3 DNA: TGTGCCACCAGCAGAGCGGGATCCCCTAACTATGGCTACACCTTC. Its translation is CATSRAGSPNYGYTF.

The J gene is TRBJ1-5, the V gene TRBV19; 7 bases are shared with TRBD1. This CDR3 region has 14 residues. V gave up 4 bases and J gave up 4 bases; unmatched junction bases: 4. CDR1 is LNHDA and CDR2 is SQIVND in the germline V gene (reference sequence). The CDR3 nucleotides read TGTGCCAGTAGTACGACAGGGTCAAATCAGCCCCAGCATTTT. This sequence encodes CASSTTGSNQPQHF.

The chain couples TRBV7-2 to TRBJ2-7; 8 bases are a match to TRBD2. V dropped 4 bases and J dropped 2; count of bases not matched to a gene: 10. CDR1 and CDR2 (germline): SGHTA, FQGNSA. The CDR3 is made up of 16 amino acids. CDR3 DNA sequence: TGTGCCAGCAGCTCGGGGGGGGCAGGGGTCGCCTACGAGCAGTACTTC. It specifies CASSSGGAGVAYEQYF.

Written as DNA, the CDR3 is TGTGCCAGCTCACTTGACAGGGAAGCTTTCTTT. This encodes CASSLDREAFF. V gene TRBV18 combines with J gene TRBJ1-1; TRBD1 is a possible D gene (6 bases). V was clipped by 4 bases and J by 8 bases, with 8 bases between them. This CDR3 is 11 amino acids long. CDR1 KGHSH and CDR2 LQKENI come from the germline V gene.